This TCR beta chain appears in the sequencing data of a study of shared clonotypes between healthy human individuals. Sorted-subset replicate PCR reactions were performed with 150 to 200 ng DNA, corresponding to tens of thousands of T cell genomes. Method: immunoSEQ multiplex PCR; TCRdb's copy keeps in-frame clones and lacks some. The sample yields approximately 2.5 million clones, 90% to 95% seen once. Into CD45RA+ naive and CD45RA-negative memory subsets, the CD4+ cells were split. A note on this clone: Other DNA sequences of this sample code for an identical CDR3.

The CDR3 loop spans 15 amino acids. The junction had 3 bases not matched to a gene; V was cut back by 2 bases and J by 3 bases. Germline values: CDR1 MNHEY, CDR2 SVGAGI. V and J are TRBV6-5 and TRBJ2-7; 11 bases agree with TRBD1. The sequence derives from a man aged 18 to 30 in good health. The sequencing sample was made of naive CD4+ T cells sorted from blood. Subset here: CD45RA+ positively selected. This chain's CDR3 is CASSYRDRGSYEQYF. CDR3 sequence (DNA): TGTGCCAGCAGTTACCGGGACAGGGGGAGCTACGAGCAGTACTTC.